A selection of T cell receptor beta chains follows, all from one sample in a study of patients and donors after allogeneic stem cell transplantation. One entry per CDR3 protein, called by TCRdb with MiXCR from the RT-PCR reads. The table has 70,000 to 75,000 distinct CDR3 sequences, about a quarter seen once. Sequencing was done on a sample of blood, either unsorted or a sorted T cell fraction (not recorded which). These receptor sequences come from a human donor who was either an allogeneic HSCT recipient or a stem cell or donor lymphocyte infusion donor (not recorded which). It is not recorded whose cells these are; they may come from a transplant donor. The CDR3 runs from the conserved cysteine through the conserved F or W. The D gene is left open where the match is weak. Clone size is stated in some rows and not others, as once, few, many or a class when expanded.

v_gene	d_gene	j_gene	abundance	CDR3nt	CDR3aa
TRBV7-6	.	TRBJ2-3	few	TGTGCCAGCAGCTTATTAAGCCAGGGAGGCACAGATACGCAGTATTTT	CASSLLSQGGTDTQYF
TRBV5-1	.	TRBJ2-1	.	TGCGCCAGCAGCTTGGCCTCGCTCAATGAGCAGTTCTTC	CASSLASLNEQFF
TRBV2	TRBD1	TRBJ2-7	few	TGTGCCAGCAGTCCCAGGGGGACAGACGCCTACGAGCAGTACTTC	CASSPRGTDAYEQYF
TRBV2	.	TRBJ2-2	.	TGTGCCAGCAGTGAAGGCTCCTACACCGGGGAGCTGTTTTTT	CASSEGSYTGELFF
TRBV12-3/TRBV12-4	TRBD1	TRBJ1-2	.	TGTGCCACCAACAGGGGTGGTAACTATGGCTACACCTTC	CATNRGGNYGYTF
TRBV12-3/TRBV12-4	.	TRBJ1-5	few	TGTGCCAGCAGTTTCTCACGGAGGGAATCCCAGCATTTT	CASSFSRRESQHF
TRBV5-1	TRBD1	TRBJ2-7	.	TGCGCCAGCAGCGCCGGACAGGCCTCCTACGAGCAGTACTTC	CASSAGQASYEQYF
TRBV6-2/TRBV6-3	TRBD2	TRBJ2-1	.	TGTGCCAGCAGTTACTTTCGGACTAGCGATTACAATGAGCAGTTCTTC	CASSYFRTSDYNEQFF
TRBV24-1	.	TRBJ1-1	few	TGTGCCACCAAGAACAGGGTGGGCACTGAAGCTTTCTTT	CATKNRVGTEAFF
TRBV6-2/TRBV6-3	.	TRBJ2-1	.	TGTGCCAGCAGTTACGAAGACTACAATGAGCAGTTCTTC	CASSYEDYNEQFF
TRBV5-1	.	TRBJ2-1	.	TGCGCCAGCAGCTTGGGTCCCAAATTTAGGCAAAACAATGAGCAGTTCTTC	CASSLGPKFRQNNEQFF
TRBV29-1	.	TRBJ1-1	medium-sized	TGCAGCGTTAGTGAGATTAACACTGAAGCTTTCTTT	CSVSEINTEAFF
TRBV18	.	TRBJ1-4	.	TGTGCCAGCTCACCTCGGGACGGACCTAATGAAAAACTGTTTTTT	CASSPRDGPNEKLFF
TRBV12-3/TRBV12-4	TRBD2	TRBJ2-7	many	TGTGCCTCAAAGGGCGGGAGGTACGAGCAGTACTTC	CASKGGRYEQYF
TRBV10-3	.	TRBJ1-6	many	TGTGCCATCGGGGCAGGACCTAATTCACCCCTCCACTTT	CAIGAGPNSPLHF
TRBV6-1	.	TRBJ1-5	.	TGTGCCAGCAGTGAAGCAAGAAAGGGTTCTAGCAATCAGCCCCAGCATTTT	CASSEARKGSSNQPQHF
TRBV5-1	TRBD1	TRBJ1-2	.	TGCGCCAGCAGCTTGGTGGACAGGCAAAACTATGGCTACACCTTC	CASSLVDRQNYGYTF
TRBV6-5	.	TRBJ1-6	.	TGTGCCAGCAGTTACCGACGCGGGCCCCTGGATTCACCCCTCCACTTT	CASSYRRGPLDSPLHF
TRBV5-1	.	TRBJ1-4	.	TGCGCCAGCAGCTTTAGTTTCCGGCCAGGCGGCACAACTAATGAAAAACTGTTTTTT	CASSFSFRPGGTTNEKLFF
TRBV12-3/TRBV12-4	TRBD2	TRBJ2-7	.	TGTGCCAGCAGATCCGCGGGAGCAGGCTCCTACGAGCAGTACTTC	CASRSAGAGSYEQYF
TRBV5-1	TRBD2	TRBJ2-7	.	TGCGCCAGCAGCTTGGAAACTAGCGGGGGTATATCCTACGAGCAGTACTTC	CASSLETSGGISYEQYF
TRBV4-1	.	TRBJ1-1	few	TGCGCCAGCAGCCAAGACTTTATGAACACTGAAGCTTTCTTT	CASSQDFMNTEAFF
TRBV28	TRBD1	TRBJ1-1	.	TGTGCCAGCTCTAGGACAGGGGTCACTGAAGCTTTCTTT	CASSRTGVTEAFF
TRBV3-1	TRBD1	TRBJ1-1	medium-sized	TGTGCCAGCAGCCAGTTTACAGGGGGGAACACTGAAGCTTTCTTT	CASSQFTGGNTEAFF
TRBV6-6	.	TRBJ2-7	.	TGTGCCAGCAGCCCCTTACTAACCTACGAGCAGTACTTC	CASSPLLTYEQYF
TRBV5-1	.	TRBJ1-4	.	TGCGCCAGCAGCCCCGAAGGGATTAGAGATTCCGAAAAACTGTTTTTT	CASSPEGIRDSEKLFF
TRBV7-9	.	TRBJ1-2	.	TGTGCCAGCAGCTCGAGGGGCGGGTATGGCTACACCTTC	CASSSRGGYGYTF
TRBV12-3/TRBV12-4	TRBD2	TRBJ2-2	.	TGTGCCAGCAGCCCACCTAGCGGGTGGGACACCGGGGAGCTGTTTTTT	CASSPPSGWDTGELFF
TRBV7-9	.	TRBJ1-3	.	TGTGCCAGCAGCTTTCTGTGGCAGGGGTCTGGAAACACCATATATTTT	CASSFLWQGSGNTIYF
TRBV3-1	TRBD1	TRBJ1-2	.	TGTGCCAGCAGTCTAGCAAAGACAGGGGTTCGCGGCTACACCTTC	CASSLAKTGVRGYTF
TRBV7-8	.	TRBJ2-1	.	TGTGCCAGCAGCCCGGGACCGACCTACAATGAGCAGTTCTTC	CASSPGPTYNEQFF
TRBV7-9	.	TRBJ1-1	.	TGTGCCAGCAGCTTAGCAGGGGAGAGCACTGAAGCTTTCTTT	CASSLAGESTEAFF
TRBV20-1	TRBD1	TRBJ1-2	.	TGCAGTGCCTCGGACAGGATCTATGGCTACACCTTC	CSASDRIYGYTF
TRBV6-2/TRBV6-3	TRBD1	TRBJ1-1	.	TGTGCCAGCAGTTACATCAGTACAGGGGTTGAAGCTTTCTTT	CASSYISTGVEAFF
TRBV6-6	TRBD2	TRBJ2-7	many	TGTGCCAGCAGTTATCGGGGGGAGGGCTACGAGCAGTACTTC	CASSYRGEGYEQYF
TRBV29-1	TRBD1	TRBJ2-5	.	TGCAGCGTTGAGAAAGGGGGCTTTGAGACCCAGTACTTC	CSVEKGGFETQYF
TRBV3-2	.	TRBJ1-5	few	TGTGCCAGCAGCCAAGATCTGGAGGGGTCCAATCAGCCCCAGCATTTT	CASSQDLEGSNQPQHF
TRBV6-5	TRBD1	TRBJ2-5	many	TGTGCCAGCAGTGACACGGCCAGGGGGAGAGAGACCCAGTACTTC	CASSDTARGRETQYF
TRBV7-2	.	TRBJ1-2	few	TGTGCCAGCAGCTTAGTGAGGGGGGCTAACTATGGCTACACCTTC	CASSLVRGANYGYTF
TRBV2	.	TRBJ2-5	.	TGTGCCAGCAGTGAAATCTCAACCCAAGAGACCCAGTACTTC	CASSEISTQETQYF
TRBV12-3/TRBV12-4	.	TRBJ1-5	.	TGTGCCAGCAGTCCCTGCTGCGACCTAAATCAGCCCCAGCATTTT	CASSPCCDLNQPQHF
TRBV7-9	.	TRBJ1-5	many	TGTGCCAGCAGCTTAGGACACCCACCGGAGCATTTT	CASSLGHPPEHF
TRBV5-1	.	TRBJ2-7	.	TGCGCCAGCAGCTTGGTTGAGGGGGGTCCCTACGAGCAGTACTTC	CASSLVEGGPYEQYF
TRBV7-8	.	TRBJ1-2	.	TGTGCCAGCAGCGTCCGAAGTTTCGCTAACTATGGCTACACCTTC	CASSVRSFANYGYTF
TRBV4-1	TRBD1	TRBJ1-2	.	TGCGCCAGCAGCGTGACCGGGACAGGGGGCAAAGTTGACTATGGCTACACCTTC	CASSVTGTGGKVDYGYTF
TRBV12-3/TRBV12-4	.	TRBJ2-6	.	TGTGCCAGCAGCCCCGGGAGCTCTGGGGCCAACGTCCTGACTTTC	CASSPGSSGANVLTF
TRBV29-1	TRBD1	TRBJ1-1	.	TGCAGCGCTTGGGACAGGCCCCTGAGGACTGAAGCTTTCTTT	CSAWDRPLRTEAFF
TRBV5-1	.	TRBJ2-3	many	TGCGCCAGCAGCTTGGCCCTTGATACCACAGATACGCAGTATTTT	CASSLALDTTDTQYF
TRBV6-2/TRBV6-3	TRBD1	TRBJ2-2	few	TGTGCCAGCAGTCTTGGACCGGGACAGGGACATTTCACCGGGGAGCTGTTTTTT	CASSLGPGQGHFTGELFF
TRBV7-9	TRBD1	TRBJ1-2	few	TGTGCCAGCAGCACAGGGGAGACCCCTAACTATGGCTACACCTTC	CASSTGETPNYGYTF
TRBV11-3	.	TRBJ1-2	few	TGTGCCAGCAGCCCGGGCCCGAAGGTCGACACCTTC	CASSPGPKVDTF
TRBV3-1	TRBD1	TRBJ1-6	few	TGTGCCAGCAGCCATCAAAGGTTGGGACAGGGCGAAAGCAAGTATAATTCACCCCTCCACTTT	CASSHQRLGQGESKYNSPLHF
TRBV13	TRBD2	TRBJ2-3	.	TGTGCCAGCAGCTCTATAGCGGGACCGACAGATACGCAGTATTTT	CASSSIAGPTDTQYF
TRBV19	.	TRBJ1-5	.	TGTGCCAGTAGTATACTTCGTGGGGGGCGATATAAGCCCCAGCATTTT	CASSILRGGRYKPQHF